This TCR beta chain was sequenced during a study of blood T cell repertoires in COVID-19. Study details: The analysed material was cDNA or gDNA that came from T cells, B-cell-depleted T cells, or PBMCs.

This CDR3 is 14 amino acids long. V lost 5 bases, J lost 3 bases, and 4 bases stayed unmatched. CDR1 and CDR2 (germline): MNHEY, SMNVEV (reference sequence). Across about two dozen US areas, participants ranged in age from about 18 to 89 years. TCRdb keeps only in-frame clones here, not all; method: immunoSEQ multiplex PCR. The repertoire consists of 300,000 or so clones, with more than 75% occurring once and the leading ten covering around 9.3%. The sample consisted of PBMCs or T cells enriched from blood (not recorded which). The rearrangement links TRBV27 to TRBJ2-7; 10 nucleotides align to TRBD1. This TCR came from a woman aged 18-29 years who had recovered from COVID-19. CDR3 in DNA: TGTGCCAGCAGTCGTCGGGACAGGGGCTACGAGCAGTACTTC. Translated, it gives CASSRRDRGYEQYF.